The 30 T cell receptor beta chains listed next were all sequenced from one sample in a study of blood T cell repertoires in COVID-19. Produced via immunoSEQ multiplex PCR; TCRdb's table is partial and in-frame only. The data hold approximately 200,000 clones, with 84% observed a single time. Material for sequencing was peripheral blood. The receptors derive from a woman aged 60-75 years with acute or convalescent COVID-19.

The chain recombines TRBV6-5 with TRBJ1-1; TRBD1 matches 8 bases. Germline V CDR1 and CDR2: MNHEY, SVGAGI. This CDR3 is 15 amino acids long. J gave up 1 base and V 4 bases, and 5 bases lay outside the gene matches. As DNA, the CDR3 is TGTGCCAGCAGTTTCAGGACAGGGACGAACACTGAAGCTTTCTTT. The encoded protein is CASSFRTGTNTEAFF.

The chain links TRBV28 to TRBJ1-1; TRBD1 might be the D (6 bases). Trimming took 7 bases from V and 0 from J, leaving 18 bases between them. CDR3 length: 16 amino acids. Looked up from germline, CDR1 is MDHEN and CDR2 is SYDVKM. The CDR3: CASTPIRTDMNTEAFF. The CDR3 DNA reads TGTGCCAGCACCCCAATTCGGACAGACATGAACACTGAAGCTTTCTTT.

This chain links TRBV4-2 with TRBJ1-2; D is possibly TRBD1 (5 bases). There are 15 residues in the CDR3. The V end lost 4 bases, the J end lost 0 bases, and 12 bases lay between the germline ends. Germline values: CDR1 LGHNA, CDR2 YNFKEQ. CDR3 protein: CASSPIGQTNYGYTF. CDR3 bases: TGTGCCAGCAGCCCTATCGGACAAACTAACTATGGCTACACCTTC.

The CDR3 nucleotides are TGTGCCAGCAGCTTAGTCCGCTCCTACAGGGGAGTGAACAATGAGCAGTTCTTC. Its protein product is CASSLVRSYRGVNNEQFF. The chain recombines TRBV7-8 with TRBJ2-1; 7 nucleotides line up with TRBD1. In germline, CDR1 is SGHVS, CDR2 FQNEAQ. CDR3 length equals 18 residues. V was clipped by 1 base and J by 5 bases; unmatched bases: 14.

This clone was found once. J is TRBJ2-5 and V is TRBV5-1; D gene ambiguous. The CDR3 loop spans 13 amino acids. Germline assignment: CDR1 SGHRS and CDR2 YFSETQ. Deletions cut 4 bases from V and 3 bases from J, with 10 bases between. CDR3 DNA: TGCGCCAGCAGCCAGGCACAGAAAGAGACCCAGTACTTC. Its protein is CASSQAQKETQYF.

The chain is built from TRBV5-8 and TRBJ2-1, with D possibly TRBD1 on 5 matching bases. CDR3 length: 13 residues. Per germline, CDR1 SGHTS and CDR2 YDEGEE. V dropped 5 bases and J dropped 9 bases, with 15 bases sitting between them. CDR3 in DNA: TGTGCCAGCAGAGGACAAGCCCCGACTGAGCAGTTCTTC. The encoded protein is CASRGQAPTEQFF.

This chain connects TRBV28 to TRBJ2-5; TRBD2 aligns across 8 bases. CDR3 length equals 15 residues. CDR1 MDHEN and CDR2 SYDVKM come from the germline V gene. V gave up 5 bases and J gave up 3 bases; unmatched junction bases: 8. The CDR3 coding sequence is TGTGCCAGCAGTCAAAACGGGGGGGCCGAAGAGACCCAGTACTTC. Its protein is CASSQNGGAEETQYF.

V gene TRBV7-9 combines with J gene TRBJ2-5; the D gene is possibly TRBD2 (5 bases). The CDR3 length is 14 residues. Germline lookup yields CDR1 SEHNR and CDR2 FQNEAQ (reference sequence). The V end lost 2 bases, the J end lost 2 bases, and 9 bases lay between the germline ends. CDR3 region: CASSLLAGQETQYF. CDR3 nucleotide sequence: TGTGCCAGCAGCTTACTAGCTGGGCAAGAGACCCAGTACTTC.

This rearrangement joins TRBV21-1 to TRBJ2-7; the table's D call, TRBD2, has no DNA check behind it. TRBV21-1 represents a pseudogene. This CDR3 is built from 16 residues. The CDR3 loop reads CASSKLATRRAYEQYF. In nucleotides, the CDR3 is TGTGCCAGCAGCAAATTGGCCACGAGGAGGGCCTACGAGCAGTACTTC.

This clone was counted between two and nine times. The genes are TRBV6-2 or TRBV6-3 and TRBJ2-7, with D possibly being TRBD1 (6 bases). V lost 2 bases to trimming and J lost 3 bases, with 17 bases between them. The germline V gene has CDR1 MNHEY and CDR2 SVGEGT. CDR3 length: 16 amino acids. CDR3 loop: CASSYGIPGHFYEQYF. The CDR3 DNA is TGTGCCAGCAGTTACGGTATTCCGGGACACTTCTACGAGCAGTACTTC.

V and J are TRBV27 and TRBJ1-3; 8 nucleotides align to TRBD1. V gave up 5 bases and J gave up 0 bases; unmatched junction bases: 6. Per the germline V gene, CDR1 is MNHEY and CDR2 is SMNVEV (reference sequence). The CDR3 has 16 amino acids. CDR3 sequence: CASSTRQGLSGNTIYF. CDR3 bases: TGTGCCAGCAGTACCAGACAGGGGCTCTCTGGAAACACCATATATTTT.

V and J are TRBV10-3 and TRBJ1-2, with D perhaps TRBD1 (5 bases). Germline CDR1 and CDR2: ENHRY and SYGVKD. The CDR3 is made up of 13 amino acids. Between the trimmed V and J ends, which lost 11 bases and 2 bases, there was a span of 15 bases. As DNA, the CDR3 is TGTGCCGCGCGGGACGGCGGAAACTATGGCTACACCTTC. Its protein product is CAARDGGNYGYTF.

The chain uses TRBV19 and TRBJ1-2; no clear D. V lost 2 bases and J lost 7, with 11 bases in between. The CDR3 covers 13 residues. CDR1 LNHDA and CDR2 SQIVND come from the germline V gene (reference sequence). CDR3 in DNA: TGTGCCAGTAGTATATCCCCAGAGCGTGGCTACACCTTC. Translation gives CASSISPERGYTF. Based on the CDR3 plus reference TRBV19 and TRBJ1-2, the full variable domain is DGGITQSPKYLFRKEGQNVTLSCEQNLNHDAMYWYRQDPGQGLRLIYYSQIVNDFQKGDIAEGYSVSREKKESFPLTVTSAQKNPTAFYLCASSISPERGYTFGSGTRLTVV.

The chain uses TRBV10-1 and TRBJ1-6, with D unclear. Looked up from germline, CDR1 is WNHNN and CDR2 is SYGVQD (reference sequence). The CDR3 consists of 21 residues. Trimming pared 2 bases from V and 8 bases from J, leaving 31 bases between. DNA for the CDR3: TGCGCCAGCAGTGAGGGGCGGAGGATGAGGAAGGGAGTGATACTGGATTCACCCCTCCACTTT. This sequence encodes CASSEGRRMRKGVILDSPLHF.

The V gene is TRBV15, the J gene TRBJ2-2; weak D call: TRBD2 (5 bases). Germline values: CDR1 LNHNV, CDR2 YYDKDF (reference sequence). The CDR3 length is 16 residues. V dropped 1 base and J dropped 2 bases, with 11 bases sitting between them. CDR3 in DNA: TGTGCCACCAGCAGAGGTCGGGGAAGCAACACCGGGGAGCTGTTTTTT. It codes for CATSRGRGSNTGELFF.

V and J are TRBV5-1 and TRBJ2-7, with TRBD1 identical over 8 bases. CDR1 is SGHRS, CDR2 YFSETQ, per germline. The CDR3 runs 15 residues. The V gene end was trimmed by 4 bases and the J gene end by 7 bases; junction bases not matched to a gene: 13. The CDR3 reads CASSPDRASLREQYF. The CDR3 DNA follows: TGCGCCAGCAGCCCGGACAGGGCTTCTCTACGAGAGCAGTACTTC. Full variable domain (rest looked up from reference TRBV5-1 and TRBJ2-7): KAGVTQTPRYLIKTRGQQVTLSCSPISGHRSVSWYQQTPGQGLQFLFEYFSETQRNKGNFPGRFSGRQFSNSRSEMNVSTLELGDSALYLCASSPDRASLREQYFGPGTRLTVT.

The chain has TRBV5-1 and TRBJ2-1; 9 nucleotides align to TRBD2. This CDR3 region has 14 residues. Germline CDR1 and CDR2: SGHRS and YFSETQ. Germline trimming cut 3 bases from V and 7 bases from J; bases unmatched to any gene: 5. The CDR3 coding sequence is TGCGCCAGCAGCTCGAGCGGGGGGCAGAATGAGCAGTTCTTC. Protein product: CASSSSGGQNEQFF.

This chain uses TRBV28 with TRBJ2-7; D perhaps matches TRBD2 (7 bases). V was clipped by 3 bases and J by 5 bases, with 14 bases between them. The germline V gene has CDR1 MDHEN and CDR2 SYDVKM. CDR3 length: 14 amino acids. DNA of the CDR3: TGTGCCAGCAGTTTGGGGGGGGCTTACAACGAGCAGTACTTC. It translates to CASSLGGAYNEQYF.

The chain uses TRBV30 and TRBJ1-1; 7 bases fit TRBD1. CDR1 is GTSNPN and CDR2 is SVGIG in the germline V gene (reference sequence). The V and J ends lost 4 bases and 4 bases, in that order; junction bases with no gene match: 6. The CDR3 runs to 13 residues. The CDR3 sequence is CAWTKQGSTEAFF. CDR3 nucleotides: TGTGCCTGGACCAAACAGGGGAGCACTGAAGCTTTCTTT.

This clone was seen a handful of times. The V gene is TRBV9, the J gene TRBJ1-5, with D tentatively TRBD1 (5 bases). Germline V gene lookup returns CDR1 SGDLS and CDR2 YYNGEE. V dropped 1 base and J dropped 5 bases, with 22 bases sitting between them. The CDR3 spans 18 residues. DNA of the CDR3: TGTGCCAGCAGCGTACCCCACTGGGACGGGGAGGGTTATCAGCCCCAGCATTTT. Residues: CASSVPHWDGEGYQPQHF.

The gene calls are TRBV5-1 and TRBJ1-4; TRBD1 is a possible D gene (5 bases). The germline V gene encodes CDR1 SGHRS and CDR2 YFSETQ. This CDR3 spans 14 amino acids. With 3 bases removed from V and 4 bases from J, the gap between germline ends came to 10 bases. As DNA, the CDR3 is TGCGCCAGCAGCTCTGGCAGGGATAATGAAAAACTGTTTTTT. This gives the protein CASSSGRDNEKLFF. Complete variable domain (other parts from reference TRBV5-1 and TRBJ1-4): KAGVTQTPRYLIKTRGQQVTLSCSPISGHRSVSWYQQTPGQGLQFLFEYFSETQRNKGNFPGRFSGRQFSNSRSEMNVSTLELGDSALYLCASSSGRDNEKLFFGSGTQLSVL.

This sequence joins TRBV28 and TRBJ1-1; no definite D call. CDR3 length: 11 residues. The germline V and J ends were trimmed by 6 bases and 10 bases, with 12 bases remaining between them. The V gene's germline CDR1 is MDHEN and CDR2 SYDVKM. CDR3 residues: CASSPGVLAFF. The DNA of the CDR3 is TGTGCCAGCAGCCCGGGAGTCTTAGCTTTCTTT. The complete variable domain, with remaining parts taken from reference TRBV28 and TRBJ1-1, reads DVKVTQSSRYLVKRTGEKVFLECVQDMDHENMFWYRQDPGLGLRLIYFSYDVKMKEKGDIPEGYSVSREKKERFSLILESASTNQTSMYLCASSPGVLAFFGQGTRLTVV.

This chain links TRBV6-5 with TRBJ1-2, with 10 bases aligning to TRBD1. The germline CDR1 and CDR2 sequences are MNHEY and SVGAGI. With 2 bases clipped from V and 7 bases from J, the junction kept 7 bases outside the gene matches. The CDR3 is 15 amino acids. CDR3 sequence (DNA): TGTGCCAGCAGTTACGGTCTTGGACAGGGGGGTGGCTACACCTTC. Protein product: CASSYGLGQGGGYTF.

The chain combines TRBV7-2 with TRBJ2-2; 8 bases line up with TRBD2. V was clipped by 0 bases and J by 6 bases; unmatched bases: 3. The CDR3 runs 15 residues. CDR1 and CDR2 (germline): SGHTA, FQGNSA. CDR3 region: CASSLAGGAPGELFF. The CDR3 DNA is TGTGCCAGCAGCTTAGCCGGGGGGGCCCCCGGGGAGCTGTTTTTT.

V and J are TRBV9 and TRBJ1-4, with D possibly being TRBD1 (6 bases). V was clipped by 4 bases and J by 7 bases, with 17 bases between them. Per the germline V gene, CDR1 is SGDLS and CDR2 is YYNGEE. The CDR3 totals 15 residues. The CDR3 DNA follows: TGTGCCAGCAGCACAGAGGCAGGGGATGGTGAAAAACTGTTTTTT. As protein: CASSTEAGDGEKLFF.

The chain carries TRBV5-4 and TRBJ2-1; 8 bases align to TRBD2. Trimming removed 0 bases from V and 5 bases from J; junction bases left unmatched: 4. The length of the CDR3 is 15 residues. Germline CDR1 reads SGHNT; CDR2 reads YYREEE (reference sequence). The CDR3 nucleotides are TGTGCCAGCAGCTTGGGGGTCGGGGGGGACAATGAGCAGTTCTTC. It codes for CASSLGVGGDNEQFF.

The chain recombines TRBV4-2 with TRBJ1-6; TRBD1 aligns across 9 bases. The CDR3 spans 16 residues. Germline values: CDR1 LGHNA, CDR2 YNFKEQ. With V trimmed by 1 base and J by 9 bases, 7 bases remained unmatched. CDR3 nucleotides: TGTGCCAGCAGCCAAGTGGGGGCGGGACAGGGTTCACCCCTCCACTTT. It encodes CASSQVGAGQGSPLHF.

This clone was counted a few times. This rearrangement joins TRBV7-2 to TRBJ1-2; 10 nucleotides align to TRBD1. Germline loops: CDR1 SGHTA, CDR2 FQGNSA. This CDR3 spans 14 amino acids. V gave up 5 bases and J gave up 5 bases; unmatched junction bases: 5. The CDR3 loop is CASSPDRGPYGYTF. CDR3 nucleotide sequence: TGTGCCAGCAGCCCAGACAGGGGGCCTTATGGCTACACCTTC.

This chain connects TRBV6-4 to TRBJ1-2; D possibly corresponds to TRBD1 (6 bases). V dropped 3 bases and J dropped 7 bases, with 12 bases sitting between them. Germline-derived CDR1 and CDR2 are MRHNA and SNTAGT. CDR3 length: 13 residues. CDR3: CASSDPGTSGYTF. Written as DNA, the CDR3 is TGTGCCAGCAGTGATCCCGGGACAAGTGGCTACACCTTC.

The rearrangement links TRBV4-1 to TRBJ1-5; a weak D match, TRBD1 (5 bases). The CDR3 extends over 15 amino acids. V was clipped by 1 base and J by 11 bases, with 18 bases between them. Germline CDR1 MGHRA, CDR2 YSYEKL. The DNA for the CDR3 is TGCGCCAGCAGCCAAGTTACGACAGCCGGCCAGGCCCAGCATTTT. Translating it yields CASSQVTTAGQAQHF.